The 17 T cell receptor beta chains given below trace back to one sample, sequenced in a study of vaccination and CD4 T cells after COVID-19 (dated by TCRdb to 2022 to 2024). These receptors' antigens are unknown. This specimen's time point label, per the study, means: late sampling 161 to 241 days after vaccination in three convalescent patients. The sample's treatment or condition, from its label and the paper: roughly nine-day PBMC culture with coronavirus spike peptide pools or control peptides (ViraFEST assay). The method was PCR. The listed sequencing device is Illumina iSeq 100. DNA from cultured CD4+ T cells underwent TCR sequencing with the Oncomine TCR Beta short-read assay at the Johns Hopkins FTIC core. TCRdb trimmed public reads at Q25 via fastp, called clones via MiXCR and kept in-frame beta chains. Rows with one shared CDR3 protein collapse into an entry with the most common genes and DNA. This sample comprises tens of thousands of distinct CDR3 sequences, about 32% of them detected only once. Roughly 9% of the sample lies in the top ten.

The material was CD4+ T cells from blood, cultured in vitro, obtained about 7 months after SARS-CoV-2 vaccination. The receptors stem from a human donor who had recovered from COVID-19.

The chain employs TRBV20-1 and TRBJ2-1; 9 positions match TRBD2. Germline assignment: CDR1 DFQATT and CDR2 SNEGSKA (reference sequence). With V trimmed by 0 bases and J by 9 bases, 9 bases remained unmatched. The CDR3 consists of 15 residues. CDR3 loop: CSARDPSGRFSEQFF. The CDR3 DNA reads TGCAGTGCTAGAGACCCAAGCGGGAGGTTCAGTGAGCAGTTCTTC.

This clonotype showed up just a few times. This rearrangement joins TRBV28 to TRBJ2-5, with 8 nucleotides matching TRBD2. CDR1 and CDR2 (germline): MDHEN, SYDVKM. The CDR3 has 14 amino acids. Germline trimming cut 3 bases from V and 5 bases from J; bases unmatched to any gene: 5. DNA of the CDR3: TGTGCCAGCAGTTTGAGCGGGAGAGGTGAGACCCAGTACTTC. Translation: CASSLSGRGETQYF.

J is TRBJ2-7 and V is TRBV15; 12 bases map to TRBD1. J lost 10 bases, V lost 0 bases, and 10 bases had no gene match. CDR1 is LNHNV and CDR2 is YYDKDF in the germline V gene (reference sequence). CDR3 size: 16 residues. The CDR3 coding sequence is TGTGCCACCAGCAGAGAAGTAGGGACAGGGGGCCCCGTTCAGTACTTC. Its protein is CATSREVGTGGPVQYF.

J is TRBJ1-2 and V is TRBV7-9, with D possibly TRBD1 on 5 matching bases. Trimming pared 5 bases from V and 6 bases from J, leaving 13 bases between. Germline-derived CDR1 and CDR2 are SEHNR and FQNEAQ (reference sequence). This CDR3 region has 13 residues. The CDR3 is CASSRRGGDGYTF. CDR3 sequence (DNA): TGTGCCAGCAGCCGTCGGGGCGGGGATGGCTACACCTTC.

The chain joins TRBV7-6 to TRBJ2-1; D call uncertain. The CDR3 covers 13 residues. The ends were cut back, 3 bases at V and 5 bases at J, with 8 bases in the middle. Per germline, CDR1 SGHVS and CDR2 FNYEAQ. The DNA for the CDR3 is TGTGCCAGCAGCTTCGGCAGCCACAATGAGCAGTTCTTC. Encoded protein: CASSFGSHNEQFF.

The table lists this clonotype with a few counts. This rearrangement joins TRBV7-3 to TRBJ2-1; D might be TRBD1 (6 bases). Trimming removed 4 bases at V and 5 bases at J, with 9 bases between. Looked up from germline, CDR1 is SGHTA and CDR2 is FQGTGA. The CDR3 sequence is 13 residues long. CDR3 sequence: CASSSRQDNEQFF. The DNA for the CDR3 is TGTGCCAGCAGCTCCCGACAGGACAATGAGCAGTTCTTC. The whole variable domain, remainder taken from reference TRBV7-3 and TRBJ2-1, is GAGVSQTPSNKVTEKGKYVELRCDPISGHTALYWYRQSLGQGPEFLIYFQGTGAADDSGLPNDRFFAVRPEGSVSTLKIQRTERGDSAVYLCASSSRQDNEQFFGPGTRLTVL.

The V call is TRBV6-1, the J call TRBJ2-5, with 7 bases lining up with TRBD1. J was trimmed by 2 bases and V by 9 bases; bases with no gene match: 9. Germline CDR1 reads MNHNS; CDR2 reads SASEGT. The CDR3 is made up of 14 amino acids. In DNA, the CDR3 is TGTGCCAGTCAAGTGGGGACAGTTCAAGAGACCCAGTACTTC. It translates to CASQVGTVQETQYF.

The chain carries TRBV20-1 and TRBJ2-3; the D gene is possibly TRBD2 (6 bases). Trimming took off 6 bases at V and 0 bases at J, with 13 bases between the two ends. Germline V gives CDR1 DFQATT, CDR2 SNEGSKA (reference sequence). This CDR3 has 14 residues. The CDR3 nucleotides are TGCAGTGCGCAAGTAGCGGCTAGCACAGATACGCAGTATTTT. It translates to CSAQVAASTDTQYF.

The chain carries TRBV20-1 and TRBJ2-1, with 8 bases that match TRBD2. The CDR3 sequence is 14 residues long. Trimming took 3 bases from V and 7 from J; bases not matched to a gene: 8. The germline V gene encodes CDR1 DFQATT and CDR2 SNEGSKA (reference sequence). As DNA, the CDR3 is TGCAGTGCTAGTGGAGCGGGAGCCGTTAATGAGCAGTTCTTC. Protein sequence: CSASGAGAVNEQFF.

The rearrangement links TRBV7-6 to TRBJ2-1; a possible D gene is TRBD2 (6 bases). The CDR3 runs 14 residues. Trimming took off 6 bases at V and 0 bases at J, with 9 bases between the two ends. Germline V gene lookup returns CDR1 SGHVS and CDR2 FNYEAQ. CDR3 DNA sequence: TGTGCCAGCAGGAAGACTAGCTCCTACAATGAGCAGTTCTTC. It translates to CASRKTSSYNEQFF.

The chain combines TRBV7-9 with TRBJ2-7; D may be TRBD2 (6 bases). Germline CDR1 and CDR2: SEHNR and FQNEAQ (reference sequence). Trimming pared 1 base from V and 6 bases from J, leaving 13 bases between. The CDR3 is made up of 14 amino acids. CDR3 protein: CASSLVGGTGEQYF. The CDR3 coding sequence is TGTGCCAGCAGCTTAGTCGGCGGGACGGGCGAGCAGTACTTC.

The J gene is TRBJ2-7, the V gene TRBV28; TRBD2 matches at 10 bases. The ends lost 5 bases at V and 7 bases at J; junction bases unmatched: 5. The CDR3 loop spans 13 amino acids. Looked up from germline, CDR1 is MDHEN and CDR2 is SYDVKM. In nucleotides, the CDR3 is TGTGCCAGCAGTCCGGGACTAGCGCTAGAGCAGTACTTC. Translation gives CASSPGLALEQYF.

This clonotype was recorded a few times. This chain uses TRBV7-3 with TRBJ2-5; D uncertain. This CDR3 is 13 amino acids long. CDR1 is SGHTA and CDR2 is FQGTGA in the germline V gene. Trimming removed 1 base from V and 1 base from J, with 4 bases in between. This chain's CDR3 is CASSLMGQETQYF. CDR3 nucleotide sequence: TGTGCCAGCAGCTTAATGGGCCAAGAGACCCAGTACTTC.

This clonotype is medium-sized (0.01 to 0.1%) within its sample. The J gene is TRBJ2-1, the V gene TRBV20-1; 7 bases agree with TRBD2. V lost 6 bases to trimming and J lost 5 bases; unmatched junction nucleotides: 10. The germline V gene has CDR1 DFQATT and CDR2 SNEGSKA (reference sequence). This CDR3 comprises 14 residues. CDR3 DNA: TGCAGTGCGGGCCGAGGCGGGGGAAACAATGAGCAGTTCTTC. Protein sequence: CSAGRGGGNNEQFF.

This clonotype was detected only a few times. CDR3 amino acids: CATSIETPLDRGYNEQFF. For the CDR3, the DNA is TGTGCCACCAGCATAGAAACCCCACTGGACAGGGGGTACAATGAGCAGTTCTTC. The chain has TRBV15 and TRBJ2-1; 10 bases fit TRBD1. Per germline, CDR1 LNHNV and CDR2 YYDKDF (reference sequence). The CDR3 is 18 residues long. Losses at the gene ends were 4 bases for V and 4 bases for J; bases not matched to a gene: 13.

The rearrangement uses TRBV20-1 and TRBJ2-1; 7 bases are shared with TRBD2. The CDR3 contains 14 residues. The germline V gene encodes CDR1 DFQATT and CDR2 SNEGSKA (reference sequence). Germline trimming cut 6 bases from V and 7 bases from J; bases unmatched to any gene: 12. The CDR3 coding sequence is TGCAGTGCGGGGCTAGCGGTCGGCTGGAATGAGCAGTTCTTC. Amino acids: CSAGLAVGWNEQFF.

This clonotype was seen more than once but under ten times. The V call is TRBV24-1, the J call TRBJ2-2; TRBD1 aligns across 9 bases. The germline V gene encodes CDR1 KGHDR and CDR2 SFDVKD. The CDR3 runs to 17 residues. With V trimmed by 4 bases and J by 5 bases, 10 bases remained unmatched. For the CDR3, the DNA is TGTGCCACCAGTGACCGAGACACAGGGGGCCGGACCGGGGAGCTGTTTTTT. This gives the protein CATSDRDTGGRTGELFF.